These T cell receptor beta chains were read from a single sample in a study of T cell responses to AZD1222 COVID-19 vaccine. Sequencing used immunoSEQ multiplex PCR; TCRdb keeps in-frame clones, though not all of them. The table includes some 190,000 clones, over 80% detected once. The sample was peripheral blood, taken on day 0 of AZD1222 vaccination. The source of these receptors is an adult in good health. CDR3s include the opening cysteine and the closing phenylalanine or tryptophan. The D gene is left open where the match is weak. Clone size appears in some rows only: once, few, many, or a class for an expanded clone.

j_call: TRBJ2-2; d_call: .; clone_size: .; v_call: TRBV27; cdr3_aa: CASSLSNVAGELFF; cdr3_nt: TGTGCCAGCAGTTTATCGAACGTTGCCGGGGAGCTGTTTTTT
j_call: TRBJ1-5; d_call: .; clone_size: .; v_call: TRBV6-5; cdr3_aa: CASSSDGYSNQPQHF; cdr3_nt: TGTGCCAGCAGCTCCGACGGATATAGCAATCAGCCCCAGCATTTT
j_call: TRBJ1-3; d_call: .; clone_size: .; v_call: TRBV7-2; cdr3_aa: CASSPRTLLSGNTIYF; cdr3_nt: TGTGCCAGCAGCCCGCGGACCTTACTATCTGGAAACACCATATATTTT
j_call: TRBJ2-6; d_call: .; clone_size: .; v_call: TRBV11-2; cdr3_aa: CASSLGIVLSGANVLTF; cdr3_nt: TGTGCCAGCAGCTTAGGGATAGTCCTCTCTGGGGCCAACGTCCTGACTTTC
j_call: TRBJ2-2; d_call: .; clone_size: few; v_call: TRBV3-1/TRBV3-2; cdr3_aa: CASRRLSNTGELFF; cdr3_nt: TGTGCCAGCAGACGACTTTCGAACACCGGGGAGCTGTTTTTT
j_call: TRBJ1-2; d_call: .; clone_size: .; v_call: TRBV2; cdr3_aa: CASSQGYGYTF; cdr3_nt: TGTGCCAGCAGTCAGGGCTATGGCTACACCTTC
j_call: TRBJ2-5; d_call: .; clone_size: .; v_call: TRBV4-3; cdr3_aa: CASSQVGRETQYF; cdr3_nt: TGCGCCAGCAGCCAGGTGGGGCGAGAGACCCAGTACTTC
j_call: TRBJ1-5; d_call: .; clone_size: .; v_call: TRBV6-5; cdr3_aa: CASSPRDGNQPQHF; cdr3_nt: TGTGCCAGCAGTCCCAGGGACGGCAATCAGCCCCAGCATTTT
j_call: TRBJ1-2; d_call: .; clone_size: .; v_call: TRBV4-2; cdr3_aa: CASSQDLQRAYGYTF; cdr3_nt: TGTGCCAGCAGCCAAGATCTGCAGAGGGCATATGGCTACACCTTC
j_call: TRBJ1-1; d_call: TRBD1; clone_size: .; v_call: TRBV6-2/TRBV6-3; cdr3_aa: CASSYSTGGTEAFF; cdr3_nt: TGTGCCAGCAGTTACTCGACAGGGGGCACTGAAGCTTTCTTT
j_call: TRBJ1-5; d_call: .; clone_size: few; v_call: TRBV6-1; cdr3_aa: CASRDGIQPQHF; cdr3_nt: TGTGCCAGCAGAGACGGGATTCAGCCCCAGCATTTT
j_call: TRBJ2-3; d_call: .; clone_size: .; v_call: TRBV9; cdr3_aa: CASSVSGGRVDTQYF; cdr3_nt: TGTGCCAGCAGCGTCTCCGGGGGCCGCGTAGATACGCAGTATTTT
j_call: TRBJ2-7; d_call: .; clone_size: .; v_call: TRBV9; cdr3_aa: CASSVEGHPREQYF; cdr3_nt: TGTGCCAGCAGCGTAGAGGGCCATCCGCGCGAGCAGTACTTC
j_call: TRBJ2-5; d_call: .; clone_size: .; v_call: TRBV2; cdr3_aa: CASSANRLETQYF; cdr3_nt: TGTGCCAGCAGTGCAAATAGATTAGAGACCCAGTACTTC
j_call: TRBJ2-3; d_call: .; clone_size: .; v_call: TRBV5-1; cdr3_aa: CASRQGWGTDTQYF; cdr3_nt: TGCGCCAGCAGACAGGGCTGGGGCACAGATACGCAGTATTTT
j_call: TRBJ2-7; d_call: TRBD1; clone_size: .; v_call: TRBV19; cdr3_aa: CASGLTGNFREQYF; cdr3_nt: TGTGCCAGTGGATTGACAGGGAATTTCCGCGAGCAGTACTTC
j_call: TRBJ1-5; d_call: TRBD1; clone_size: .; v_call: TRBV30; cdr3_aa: CAWSDADRVSQPQHF; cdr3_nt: TGTGCCTGGAGTGACGCTGACAGGGTCTCTCAGCCCCAGCATTTT
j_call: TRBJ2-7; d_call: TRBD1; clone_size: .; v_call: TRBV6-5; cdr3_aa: CASSYSRQGGDYEQYF; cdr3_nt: TGTGCCAGCAGTTACTCTCGACAGGGGGGGGATTACGAGCAGTACTTC
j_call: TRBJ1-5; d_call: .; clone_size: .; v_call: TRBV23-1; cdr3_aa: CASSQCWGDQPQHF; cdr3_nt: TGCGCCAGCAGTCAATGTTGGGGGGATCAGCCCCAGCATTTT
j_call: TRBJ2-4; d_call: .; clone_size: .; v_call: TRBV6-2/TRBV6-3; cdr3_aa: CASSYGSRLNIQYF; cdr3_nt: TGTGCCAGCAGTTACGGGTCAAGACTAAACATTCAGTACTTC
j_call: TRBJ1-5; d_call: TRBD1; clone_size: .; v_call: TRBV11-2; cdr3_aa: CASSLTGDSNQPQHF; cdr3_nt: TGTGCCAGCAGCTTAACAGGGGATAGCAATCAGCCCCAGCATTTT
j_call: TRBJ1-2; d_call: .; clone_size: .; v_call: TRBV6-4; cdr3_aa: CASSETNGASYGYTF; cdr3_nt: TGTGCCAGCAGTGAGACTAACGGAGCTAGCTATGGCTACACCTTC
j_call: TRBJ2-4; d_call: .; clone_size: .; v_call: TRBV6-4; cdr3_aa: CASSDSAGIQYF; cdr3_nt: TGTGCCAGCAGTGACTCGGCGGGCATTCAGTACTTC
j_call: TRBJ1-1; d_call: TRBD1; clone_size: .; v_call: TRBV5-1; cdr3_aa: CASSLNTGAGDTEAFF; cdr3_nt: TGCGCCAGCAGCCTTAATACAGGGGCAGGGGACACTGAAGCTTTCTTT
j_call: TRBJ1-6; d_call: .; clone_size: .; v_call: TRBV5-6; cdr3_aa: CASSLANSPLHF; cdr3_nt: TGTGCCAGCAGCTTGGCTAATTCACCCCTCCACTTT
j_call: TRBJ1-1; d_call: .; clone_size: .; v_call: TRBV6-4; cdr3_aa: CASSDESNTEAFF; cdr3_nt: TGTGCCAGCAGTGACGAGTCGAACACTGAAGCTTTCTTT
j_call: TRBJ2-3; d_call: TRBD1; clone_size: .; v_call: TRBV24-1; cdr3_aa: CATSDAGTGYTDTQYF; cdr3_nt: TGTGCCACCAGTGACGCAGGGACAGGGTATACAGATACGCAGTATTTT
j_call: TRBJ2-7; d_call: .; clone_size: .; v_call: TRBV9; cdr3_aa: CASSVDSEPPGEQYF; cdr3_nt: TGTGCCAGCAGCGTAGATTCAGAACCTCCTGGCGAGCAGTACTTC
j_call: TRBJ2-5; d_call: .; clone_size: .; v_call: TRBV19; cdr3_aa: CASSKGWGQETQYF; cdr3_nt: TGTGCCAGTAGTAAAGGGTGGGGACAAGAGACCCAGTACTTC
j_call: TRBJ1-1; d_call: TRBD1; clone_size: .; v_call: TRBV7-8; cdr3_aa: CASSLGAGGEAFF; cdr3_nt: TGTGCCAGCAGCTTAGGGGCAGGGGGTGAAGCTTTCTTT
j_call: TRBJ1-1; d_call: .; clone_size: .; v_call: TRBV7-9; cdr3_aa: CASSRRPDGGEAFF; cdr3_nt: TGTGCCAGCAGCCGACGGCCGGATGGGGGTGAAGCTTTCTTT
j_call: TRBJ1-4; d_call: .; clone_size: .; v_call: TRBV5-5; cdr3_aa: CASSFVAATTNEKLFF; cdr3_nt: TGTGCCAGCAGCTTCGTGGCAGCCACAACTAATGAAAAACTGTTTTTT
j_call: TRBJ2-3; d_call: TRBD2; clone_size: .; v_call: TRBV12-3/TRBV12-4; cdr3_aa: CASSPTSGGAQYF; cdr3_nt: TGTGCCAGCAGCCCGACTAGCGGGGGGGCGCAGTATTTT
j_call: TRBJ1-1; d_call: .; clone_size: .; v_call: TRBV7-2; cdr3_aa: CASSLAGLTNTEAFF; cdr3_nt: TGTGCCAGCAGCTTAGCGGGGCTAACTAACACTGAAGCTTTCTTT
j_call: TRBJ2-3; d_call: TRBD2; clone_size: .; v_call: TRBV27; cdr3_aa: CASSSLPSGSTDTQYF; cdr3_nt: TGTGCCAGCAGTTCGTTGCCTAGCGGGAGCACAGATACGCAGTATTTT
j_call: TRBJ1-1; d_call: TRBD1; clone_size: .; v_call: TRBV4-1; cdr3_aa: CASSEPGQGGTEAFF; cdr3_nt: TGCGCCAGCAGCGAACCGGGACAGGGGGGCACTGAAGCTTTCTTT
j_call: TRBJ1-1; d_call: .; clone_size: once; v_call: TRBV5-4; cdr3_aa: CASSLVGRGSSEAFF; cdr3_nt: TGTGCCAGCAGCTTGGTGGGCAGGGGCTCATCTGAAGCTTTCTTT
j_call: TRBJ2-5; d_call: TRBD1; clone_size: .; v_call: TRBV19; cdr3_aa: CASSWGTVLQETQYF; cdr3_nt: TGTGCCAGTAGTTGGGGGACAGTTTTACAAGAGACCCAGTACTTC
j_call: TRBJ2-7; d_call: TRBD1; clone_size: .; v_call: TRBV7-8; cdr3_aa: CASSLGVAVTGAYEQYF; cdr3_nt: TGTGCCAGCAGCTTAGGTGTAGCAGTGACAGGGGCCTACGAGCAGTACTTC
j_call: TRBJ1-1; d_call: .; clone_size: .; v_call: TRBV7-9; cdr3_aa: CASSPWGGAPDGGITEAFF; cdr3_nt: TGTGCCAGCAGCCCCTGGGGTGGTGCGCCCGATGGGGGAATCACTGAAGCTTTCTTT
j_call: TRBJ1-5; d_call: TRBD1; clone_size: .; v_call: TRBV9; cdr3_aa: CASSSPPGGQVYSNQPQHF; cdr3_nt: TGTGCCAGCAGCTCTCCACCGGGGGGACAGGTTTATAGCAATCAGCCCCAGCATTTT
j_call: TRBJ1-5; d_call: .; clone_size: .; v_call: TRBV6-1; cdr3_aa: CASSEGLQGSQPQHF; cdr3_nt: TGTGCCAGCAGTGAAGGGCTACAGGGTAGCCAGCCCCAGCATTTT
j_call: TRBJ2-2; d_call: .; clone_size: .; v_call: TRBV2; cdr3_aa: CASKEGRTNTGELFF; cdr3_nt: TGTGCCAGCAAAGAGGGACGTACGAACACCGGGGAGCTGTTTTTT
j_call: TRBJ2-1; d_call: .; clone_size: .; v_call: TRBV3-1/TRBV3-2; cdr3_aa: CASSRDSSSYNEQFF; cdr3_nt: TGTGCCAGCAGCCGAGACAGCAGCTCCTACAATGAGCAGTTCTTC
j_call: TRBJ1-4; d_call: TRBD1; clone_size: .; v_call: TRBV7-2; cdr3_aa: CASSQDRGREKLFF; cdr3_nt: TGTGCCAGCAGTCAGGACAGGGGGCGCGAAAAACTGTTTTTT
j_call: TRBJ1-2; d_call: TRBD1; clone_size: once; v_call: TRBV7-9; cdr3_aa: CASSPLRDRRQGYTF; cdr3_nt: TGTGCCAGCAGCCCACTGCGGGACAGACGACAAGGCTACACCTTC
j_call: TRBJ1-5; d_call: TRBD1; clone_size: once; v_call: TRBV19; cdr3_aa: CASSIGPGQGAENSNQPQHF; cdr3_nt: TGTGCCAGTAGTATAGGGCCGGGACAGGGGGCGGAAAATAGCAATCAGCCCCAGCATTTT
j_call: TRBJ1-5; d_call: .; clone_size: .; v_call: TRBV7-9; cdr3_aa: CASSLAGGMVQPQHF; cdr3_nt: TGTGCCAGCAGCTTAGCAGGGGGGATGGTTCAGCCCCAGCATTTT
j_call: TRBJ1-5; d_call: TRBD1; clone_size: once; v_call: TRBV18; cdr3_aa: CASSPSGGQPQHF; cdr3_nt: TGTGCCAGCTCACCCTCAGGGGGTCAGCCCCAGCATTTT
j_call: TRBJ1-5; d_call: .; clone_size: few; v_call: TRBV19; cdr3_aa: CASSSTRQSRNQPQHF; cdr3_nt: TGTGCCAGTAGTTCAACAAGACAGAGTCGGAATCAGCCCCAGCATTTT